This T cell receptor beta chain was sequenced for a study of cytomegalovirus exposure and HLA in healthy donors. Regarding the study as a whole: Later on, analysis showed that most CMV-associated TCR beta chains appeared to be HLA-restricted. Researchers reported in a later analysis that a missense DCLRE1C variant was tied to TCR beta V- and J-gene trimming. TCR association rates varied by HLA locus in a later analysis, with DRB1 highest and HLA-C lowest.

Amplification used 60 Vbeta primers and 13 Jbeta primers. How the authors handled the data: A follow-up analysis tallied 65 million to 80 million unique TCR beta chains, roughly 11 million shared. The repertoire was sequenced with immunoSEQ multiplex PCR; TCRdb's copy has only in-frame clones and lacks some. From that table come the V and J calls and clone size; the DNA was used to work out D and trimming. This sample's table has 95,000 to 150,000 clones. To note about this clone: Antigen: not known.

The clonotype was recovered from a man younger than 45 in good health and CMV-seronegative. The sample was PBMCs.

CDR3 coding DNA: TGTGCCTGGATAGAGGGGGACGAGCAGTACTTC. The encoded protein is CAWIEGDEQYF. J is TRBJ2-7 and V is TRBV30; tentatively, D is TRBD1 (6 bases). Per the germline V gene, CDR1 is GTSNPN and CDR2 is SVGIG (reference sequence). V was cut by 4 bases and J by 5 bases, with 9 bases left in between. The CDR3 totals 11 residues.